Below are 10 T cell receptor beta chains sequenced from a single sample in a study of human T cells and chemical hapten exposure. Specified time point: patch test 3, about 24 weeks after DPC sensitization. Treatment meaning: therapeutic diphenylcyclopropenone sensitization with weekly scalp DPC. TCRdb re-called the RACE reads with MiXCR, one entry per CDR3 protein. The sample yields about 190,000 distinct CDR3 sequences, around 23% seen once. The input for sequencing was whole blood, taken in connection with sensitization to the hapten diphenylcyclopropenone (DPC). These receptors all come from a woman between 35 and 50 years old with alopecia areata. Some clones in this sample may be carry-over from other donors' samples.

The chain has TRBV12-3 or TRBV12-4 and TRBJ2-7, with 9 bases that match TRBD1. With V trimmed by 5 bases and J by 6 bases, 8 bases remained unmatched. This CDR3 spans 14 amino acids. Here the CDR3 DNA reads TGTGCCAGCAGTGGACCGGGACAGGGCCCCGAGCAGTACTTC. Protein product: CASSGPGQGPEQYF.

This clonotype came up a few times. CDR3: CASSFLTHGVNNEQFF. CDR3 DNA sequence: TGTGCCAGCAGTTTCCTAACTCACGGGGTAAACAATGAGCAGTTCTTC. The gene calls are TRBV28 and TRBJ2-1, with a possible D match to TRBD2 (5 bases). Per the germline V gene, CDR1 is MDHEN and CDR2 is SYDVKM. V gave up 3 bases and J gave up 5 bases, with 17 bases separating them. The CDR3 length is 16 residues.

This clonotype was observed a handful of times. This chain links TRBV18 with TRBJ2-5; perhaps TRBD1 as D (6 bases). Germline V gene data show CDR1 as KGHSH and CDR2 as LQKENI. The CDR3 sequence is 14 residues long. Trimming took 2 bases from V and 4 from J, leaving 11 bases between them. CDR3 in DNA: TGTGCCAGCTCACCAGGACAGAGGGGAGAGACCCAGTACTTC. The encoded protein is CASSPGQRGETQYF.

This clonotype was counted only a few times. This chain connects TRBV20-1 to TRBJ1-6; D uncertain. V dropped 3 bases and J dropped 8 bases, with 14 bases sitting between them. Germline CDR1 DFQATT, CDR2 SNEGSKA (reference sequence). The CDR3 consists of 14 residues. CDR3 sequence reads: CSARPGYIDSPLHF. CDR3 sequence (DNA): TGCAGTGCTAGGCCCGGATACATAGATTCACCCCTCCACTTT.

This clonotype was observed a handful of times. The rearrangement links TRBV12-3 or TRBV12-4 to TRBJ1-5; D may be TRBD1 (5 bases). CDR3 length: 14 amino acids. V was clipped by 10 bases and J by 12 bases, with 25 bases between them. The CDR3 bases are TGTGCCACCTCCCTGGGGGGGTCCCGCGAGCTCCAGCATTTT. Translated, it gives CATSLGGSRELQHF.

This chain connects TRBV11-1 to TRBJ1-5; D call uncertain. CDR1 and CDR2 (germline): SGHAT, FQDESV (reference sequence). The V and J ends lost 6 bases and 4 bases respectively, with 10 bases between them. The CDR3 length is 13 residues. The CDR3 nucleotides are TGTGCCAGCAGTCAGGCCCCAAATCAGCCCCAGCATTTT. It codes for CASSQAPNQPQHF.

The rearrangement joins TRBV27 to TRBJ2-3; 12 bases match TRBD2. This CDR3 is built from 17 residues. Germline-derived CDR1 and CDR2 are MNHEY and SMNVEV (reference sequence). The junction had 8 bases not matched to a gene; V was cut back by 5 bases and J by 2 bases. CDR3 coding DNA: TGTGCCAGCAGTCTCGGACTAGCGGGATATTCCACAGATACGCAGTATTTT. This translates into CASSLGLAGYSTDTQYF.

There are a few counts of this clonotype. CDR3 residues: CASSQGLDEQFF. CDR3 sequence (DNA): TGTGCCAGCAGCCAAGGGTTGGATGAGCAGTTCTTC. This chain joins TRBV4-2 and TRBJ2-1; the D is unclear. CDR3 length: 12 residues. Deletions cut 1 base from V and 8 bases from J, with 6 bases between. CDR1 is LGHNA, CDR2 YNFKEQ, per germline.

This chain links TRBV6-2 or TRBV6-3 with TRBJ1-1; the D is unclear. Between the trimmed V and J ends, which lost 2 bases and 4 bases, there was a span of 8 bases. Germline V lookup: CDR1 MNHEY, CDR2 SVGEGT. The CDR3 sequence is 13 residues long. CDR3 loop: CASSYEGITEAFF. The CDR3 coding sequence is TGTGCCAGCAGTTACGAAGGGATCACTGAAGCTTTCTTT.

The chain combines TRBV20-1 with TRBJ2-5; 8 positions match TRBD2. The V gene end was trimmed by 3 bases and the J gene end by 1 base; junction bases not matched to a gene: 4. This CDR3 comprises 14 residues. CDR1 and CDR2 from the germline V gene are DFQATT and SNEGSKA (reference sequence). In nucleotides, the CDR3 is TGCAGTGCTAGGTCGGGAGGGCCCCAAGAGACCCAGTACTTC. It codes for CSARSGGPQETQYF.